This T cell receptor beta chain was documented in a study of blood T cells in healthy people across ages. Across the study: Capture via template switching afforded approximately one barcoded beta molecule per two T cells.

The length of the CDR3 is 15 residues. V was clipped by 2 bases and J by 5 bases; unmatched bases: 7. Germline CDR1 is SGHRS and CDR2 is YFSETQ. A sample-barcoded 5' primer and a J-beta primer mix were used in a second PCR of roughly 7 to 11 cycles. TCRdb reprocessed the 5' RACE reads with MiXCR, giving one entry per CDR3 protein. The sample includes almost 800,000 distinct CDR3 sequences, 55% to 70% seen only once; the top ten take 20% to 25%. The chain carries TRBV5-1 and TRBJ2-3, with 8 bases aligning to TRBD2. The TCR originated in a man in his thirties or forties in good health. Sequenced material: blood. The CDR3 protein is CASSLSGGARDTQYF. The DNA for the CDR3 is TGCGCCAGCAGCTTATCCGGGGGGGCCCGAGATACGCAGTATTTT.